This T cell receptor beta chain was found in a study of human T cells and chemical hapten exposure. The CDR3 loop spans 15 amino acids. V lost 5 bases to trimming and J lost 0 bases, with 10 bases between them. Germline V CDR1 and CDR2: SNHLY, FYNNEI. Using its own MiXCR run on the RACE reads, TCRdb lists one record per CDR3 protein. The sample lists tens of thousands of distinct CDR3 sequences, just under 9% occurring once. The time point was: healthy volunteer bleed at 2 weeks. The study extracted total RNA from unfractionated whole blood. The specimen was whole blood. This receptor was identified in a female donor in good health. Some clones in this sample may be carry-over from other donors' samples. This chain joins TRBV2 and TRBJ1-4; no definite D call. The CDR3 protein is CASSPNYATNEKLFF. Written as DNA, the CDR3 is TGTGCCAGCAGTCCAAATTATGCAACTAATGAAAAACTGTTTTTT.